The clone carrying this T cell receptor (beta chain) was observed a handful of times. Its specificity is not known. Germline V lookup: CDR1 SGHRS, CDR2 YFSETQ. Trimming removed 0 bases at V and 4 bases at J, with 13 bases between. There are 15 residues in the CDR3. TCRdb ran MiXCR on the 5' RACE reads and lists one entry per CDR3 protein. Of around 890,000 distinct CDR3 sequences listed, 12% were seen once; the top ten hold 0.51%. These data originate in a study of CD8 T cells in ankylosing spondylitis. The study, taken as a whole, reports: Characteristic of ankylosing spondylitis blood, it appeared, was a TCR beta motif comprising eight highly homologous variants.

This TCR was recovered from a male donor with ankylosing spondylitis. The sample taken for sequencing was blood, either unsorted or a sorted T cell fraction (not recorded which). The chain recombines TRBV5-1 with TRBJ2-5, with D tentatively TRBD2 (6 bases). The CDR3 here is CASSLGPREVETQYF. In DNA, the CDR3 is TGCGCCAGCAGCTTGGGGCCGCGGGAAGTAGAGACCCAGTACTTC.